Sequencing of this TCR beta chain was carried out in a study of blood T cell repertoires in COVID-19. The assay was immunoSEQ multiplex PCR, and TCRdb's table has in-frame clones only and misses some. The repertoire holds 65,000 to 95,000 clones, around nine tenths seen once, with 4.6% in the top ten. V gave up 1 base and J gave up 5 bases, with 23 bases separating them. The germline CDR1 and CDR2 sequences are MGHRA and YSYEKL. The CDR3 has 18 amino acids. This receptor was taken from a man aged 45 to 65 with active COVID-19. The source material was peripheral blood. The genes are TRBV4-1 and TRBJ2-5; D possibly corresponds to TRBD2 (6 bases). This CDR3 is CASSQVPLSSVPGETQYF. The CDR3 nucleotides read TGCGCCAGCAGCCAAGTTCCCCTATCTAGCGTCCCAGGGGAGACCCAGTACTTC.